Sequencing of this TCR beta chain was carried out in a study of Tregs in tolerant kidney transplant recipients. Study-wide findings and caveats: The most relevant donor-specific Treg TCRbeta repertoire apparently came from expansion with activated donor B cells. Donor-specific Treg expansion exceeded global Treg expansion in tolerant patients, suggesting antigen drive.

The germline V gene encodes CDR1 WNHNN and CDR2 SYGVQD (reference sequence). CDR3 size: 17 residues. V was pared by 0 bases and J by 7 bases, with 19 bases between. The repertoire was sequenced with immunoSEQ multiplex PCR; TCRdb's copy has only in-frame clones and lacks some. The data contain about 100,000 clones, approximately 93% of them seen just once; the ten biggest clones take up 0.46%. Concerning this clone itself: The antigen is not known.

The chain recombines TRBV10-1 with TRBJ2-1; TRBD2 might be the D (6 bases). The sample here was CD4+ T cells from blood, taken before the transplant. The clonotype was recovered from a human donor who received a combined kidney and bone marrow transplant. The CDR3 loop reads CASSESRPTGLGNEQFF. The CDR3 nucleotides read TGCGCCAGCAGTGAGTCCCGACCGACGGGACTCGGGAATGAGCAGTTCTTC.